This T cell receptor beta chain was recovered during a study of cytomegalovirus exposure and HLA in healthy donors. Study overall: An analysis done earlier identified approximately 120 million unique TCR beta sequences from 200 million or so T cells.

Findings and limits, study-wide: TRBV6-2, TRBV6-3 and other indistinguishable V segments were excluded.

PCR employed 60 Vbeta and 13 Jbeta primers. The repertoire was sequenced with immunoSEQ multiplex PCR; TCRdb's copy has only in-frame clones and lacks some. The data contain about 150,000 clones, roughly 77% of them singletons. The CDR3 runs to 15 residues. Trimming cost V 2 bases and J 6 bases, with 15 bases left between them. Looked up from germline, CDR1 is MGHDK and CDR2 is SYGVNS. This clone was detected only a few times. Antigen: not known. The gene calls are TRBV25-1 and TRBJ2-3, with D perhaps TRBD1 (6 bases). The TCR was taken from a human donor in good health. The specimen sequenced was PBMCs. Written as DNA, the CDR3 is TGTGCCAGCAGTGAAGACTTAACAGGGTCCGATACGCAGTATTTT. Its translation: CASSEDLTGSDTQYF. Drawing the rest from reference TRBV25-1 and TRBJ2-3, the complete variable domain is EADIYQTPRYLVIGTGKKITLECSQTMGHDKMYWYQQDPGMELHLIHYSYGVNSTEKGDLSSESTVSRIRTEHFPLTLESARPSHTSQYLCASSEDLTGSDTQYFGPGTRLTVL.